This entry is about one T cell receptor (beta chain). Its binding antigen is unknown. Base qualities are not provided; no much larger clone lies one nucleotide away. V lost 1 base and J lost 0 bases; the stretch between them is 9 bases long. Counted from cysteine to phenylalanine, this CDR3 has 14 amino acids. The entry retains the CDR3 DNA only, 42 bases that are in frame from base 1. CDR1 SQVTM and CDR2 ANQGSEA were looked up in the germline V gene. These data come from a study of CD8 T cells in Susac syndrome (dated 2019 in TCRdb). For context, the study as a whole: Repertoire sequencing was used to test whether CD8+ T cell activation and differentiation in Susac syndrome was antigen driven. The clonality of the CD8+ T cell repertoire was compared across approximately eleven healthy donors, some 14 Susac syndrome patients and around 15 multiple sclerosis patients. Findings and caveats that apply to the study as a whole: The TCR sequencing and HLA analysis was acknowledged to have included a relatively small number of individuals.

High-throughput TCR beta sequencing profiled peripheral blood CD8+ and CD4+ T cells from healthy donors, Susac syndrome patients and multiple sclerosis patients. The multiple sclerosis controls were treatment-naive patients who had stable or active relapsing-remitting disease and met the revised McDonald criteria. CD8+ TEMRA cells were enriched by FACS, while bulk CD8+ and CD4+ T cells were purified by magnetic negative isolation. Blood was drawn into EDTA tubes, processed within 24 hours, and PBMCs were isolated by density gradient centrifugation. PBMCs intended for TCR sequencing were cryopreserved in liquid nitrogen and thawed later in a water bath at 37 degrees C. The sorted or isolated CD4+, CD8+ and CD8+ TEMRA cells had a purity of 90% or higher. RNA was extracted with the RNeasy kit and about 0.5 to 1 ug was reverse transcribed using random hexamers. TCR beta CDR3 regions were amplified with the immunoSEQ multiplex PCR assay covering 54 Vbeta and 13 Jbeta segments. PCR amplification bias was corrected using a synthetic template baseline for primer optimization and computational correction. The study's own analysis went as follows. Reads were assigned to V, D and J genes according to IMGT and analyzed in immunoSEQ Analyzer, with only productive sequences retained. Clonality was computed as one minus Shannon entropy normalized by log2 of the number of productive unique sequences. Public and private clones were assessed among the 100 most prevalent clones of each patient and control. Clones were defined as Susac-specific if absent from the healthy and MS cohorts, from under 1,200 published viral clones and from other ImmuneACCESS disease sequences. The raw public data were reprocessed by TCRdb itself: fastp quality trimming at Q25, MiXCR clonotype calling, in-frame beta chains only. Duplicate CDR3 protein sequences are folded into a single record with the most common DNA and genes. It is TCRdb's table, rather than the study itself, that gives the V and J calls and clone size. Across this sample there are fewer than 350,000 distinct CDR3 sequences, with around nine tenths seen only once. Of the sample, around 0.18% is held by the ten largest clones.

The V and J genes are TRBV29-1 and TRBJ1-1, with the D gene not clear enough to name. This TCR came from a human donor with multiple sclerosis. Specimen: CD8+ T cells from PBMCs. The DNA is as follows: TGCAGCGTTGAAGGCCAGGTAATGAACACTGAAGCTTTCTTT. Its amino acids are CSVEGQVMNTEAFF.